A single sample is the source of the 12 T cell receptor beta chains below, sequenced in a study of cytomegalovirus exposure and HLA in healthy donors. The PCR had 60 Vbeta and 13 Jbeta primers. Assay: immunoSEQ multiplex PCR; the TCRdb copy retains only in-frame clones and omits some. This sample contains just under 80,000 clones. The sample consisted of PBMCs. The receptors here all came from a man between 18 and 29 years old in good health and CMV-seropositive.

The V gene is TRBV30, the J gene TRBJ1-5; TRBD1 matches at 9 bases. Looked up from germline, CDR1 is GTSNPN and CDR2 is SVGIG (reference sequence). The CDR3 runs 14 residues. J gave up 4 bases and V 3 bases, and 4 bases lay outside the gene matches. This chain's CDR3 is CAWSPGTGNQPQHF. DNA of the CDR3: TGTGCCTGGAGCCCCGGGACAGGGAATCAGCCCCAGCATTTT. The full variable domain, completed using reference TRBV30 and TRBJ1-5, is SQTIHQWPATLVQPVGSPLSLECTVEGTSNPNLYWYRQAAGRGLQLLFYSVGIGQISSEVPQNLSASRPQDRQFILSSKKLLLSDSGFYLCAWSPGTGNQPQHFGDGTRLSIL.

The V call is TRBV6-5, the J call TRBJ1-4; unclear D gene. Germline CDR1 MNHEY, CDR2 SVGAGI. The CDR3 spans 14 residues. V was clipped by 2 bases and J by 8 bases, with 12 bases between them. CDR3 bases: TGTGCCAGCAGTTACAGGAGGGTGGGGGAAAAACTGTTTTTT. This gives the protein CASSYRRVGEKLFF.

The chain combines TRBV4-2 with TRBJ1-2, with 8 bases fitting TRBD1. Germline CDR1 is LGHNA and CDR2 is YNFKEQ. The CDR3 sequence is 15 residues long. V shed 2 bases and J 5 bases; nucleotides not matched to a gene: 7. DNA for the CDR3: TGTGCCAGCAGCCAACACGGACAGGGTGGGTATGGCTACACCTTC. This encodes CASSQHGQGGYGYTF.

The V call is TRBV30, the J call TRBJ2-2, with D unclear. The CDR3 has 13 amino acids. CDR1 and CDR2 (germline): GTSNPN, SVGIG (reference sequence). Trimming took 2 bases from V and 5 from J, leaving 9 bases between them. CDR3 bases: TGTGCCTGGAGTAAATTTCGGACCGGGGAGCTGTTTTTT. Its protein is CAWSKFRTGELFF.

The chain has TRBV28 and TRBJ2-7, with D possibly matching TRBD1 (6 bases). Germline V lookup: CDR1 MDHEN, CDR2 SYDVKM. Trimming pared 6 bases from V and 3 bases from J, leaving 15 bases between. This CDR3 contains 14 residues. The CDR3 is CASSAPGQLYEQYF. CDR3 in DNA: TGTGCCAGCAGCGCACCGGGACAACTCTACGAGCAGTACTTC.

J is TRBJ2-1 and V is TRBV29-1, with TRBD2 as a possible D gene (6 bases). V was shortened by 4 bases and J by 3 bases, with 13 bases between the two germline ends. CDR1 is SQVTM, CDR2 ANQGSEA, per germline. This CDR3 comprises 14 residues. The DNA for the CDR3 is TGCAGCGTTGCTCCCCCGGGGGTCTACAATGAGCAGTTCTTC. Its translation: CSVAPPGVYNEQFF.

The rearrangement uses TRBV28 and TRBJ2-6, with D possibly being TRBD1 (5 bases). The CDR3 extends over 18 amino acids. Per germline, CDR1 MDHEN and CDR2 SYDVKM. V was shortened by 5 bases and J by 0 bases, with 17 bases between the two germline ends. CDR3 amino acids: CASSPYEGANSGANVLTF. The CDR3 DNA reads TGTGCCAGCAGTCCCTACGAAGGGGCCAACTCTGGGGCCAACGTCCTGACTTTC.

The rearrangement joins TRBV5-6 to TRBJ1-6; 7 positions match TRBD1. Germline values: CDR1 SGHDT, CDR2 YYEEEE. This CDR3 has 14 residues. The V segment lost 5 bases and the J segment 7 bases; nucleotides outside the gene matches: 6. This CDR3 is CASSSDRVNSPLHF. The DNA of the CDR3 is TGTGCCAGCAGTTCCGACAGGGTAAATTCACCCCTCCACTTT.

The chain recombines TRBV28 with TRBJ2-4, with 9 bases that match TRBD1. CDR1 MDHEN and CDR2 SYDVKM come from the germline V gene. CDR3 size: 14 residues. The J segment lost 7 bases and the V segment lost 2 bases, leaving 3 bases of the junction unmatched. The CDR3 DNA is TGTGCCAGCAGTTTAAGGACAGGGGTGAACATTCAGTACTTC. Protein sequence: CASSLRTGVNIQYF. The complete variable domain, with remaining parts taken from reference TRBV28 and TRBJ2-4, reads DVKVTQSSRYLVKRTGEKVFLECVQDMDHENMFWYRQDPGLGLRLIYFSYDVKMKEKGDIPEGYSVSREKKERFSLILESASTNQTSMYLCASSLRTGVNIQYFGAGTRLSVL.

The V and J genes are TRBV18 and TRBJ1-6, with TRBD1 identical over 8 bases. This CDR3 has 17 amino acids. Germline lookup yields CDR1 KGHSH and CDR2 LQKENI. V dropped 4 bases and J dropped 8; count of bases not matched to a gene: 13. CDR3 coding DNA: TGTGCCAGCTCACACGACCAGACAGGGGCCGAGGATTCACCCCTCCACTTT. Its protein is CASSHDQTGAEDSPLHF.

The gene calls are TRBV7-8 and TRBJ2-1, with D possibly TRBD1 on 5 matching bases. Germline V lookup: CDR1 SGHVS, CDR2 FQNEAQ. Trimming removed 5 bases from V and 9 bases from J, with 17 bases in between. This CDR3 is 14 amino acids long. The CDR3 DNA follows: TGTGCCAGCAGCAAGACAGCGATGTCCGTTGAGCAGTTCTTC. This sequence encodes CASSKTAMSVEQFF.

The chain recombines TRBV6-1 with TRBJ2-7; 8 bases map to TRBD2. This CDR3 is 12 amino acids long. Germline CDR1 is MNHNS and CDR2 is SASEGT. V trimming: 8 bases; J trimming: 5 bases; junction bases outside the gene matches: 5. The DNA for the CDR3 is TGTGCCAGCGACCGGGGGGGCAACGAGCAGTACTTC. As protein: CASDRGGNEQYF.